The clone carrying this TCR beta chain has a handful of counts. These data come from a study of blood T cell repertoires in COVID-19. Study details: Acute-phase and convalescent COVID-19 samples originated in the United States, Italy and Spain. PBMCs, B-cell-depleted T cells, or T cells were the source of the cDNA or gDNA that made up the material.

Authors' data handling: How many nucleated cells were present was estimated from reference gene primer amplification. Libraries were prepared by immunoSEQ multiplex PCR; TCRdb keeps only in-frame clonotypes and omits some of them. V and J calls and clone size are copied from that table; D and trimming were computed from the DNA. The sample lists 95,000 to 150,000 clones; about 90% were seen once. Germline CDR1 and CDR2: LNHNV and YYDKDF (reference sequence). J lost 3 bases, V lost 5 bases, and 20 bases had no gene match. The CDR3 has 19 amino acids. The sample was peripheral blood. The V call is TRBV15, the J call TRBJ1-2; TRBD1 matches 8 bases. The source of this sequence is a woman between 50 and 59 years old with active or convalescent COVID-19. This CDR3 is CATSPHLFKRDRRDYGYTF. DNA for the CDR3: TGTGCCACCAGCCCGCATCTATTTAAGAGGGACAGGAGGGACTATGGCTACACCTTC.